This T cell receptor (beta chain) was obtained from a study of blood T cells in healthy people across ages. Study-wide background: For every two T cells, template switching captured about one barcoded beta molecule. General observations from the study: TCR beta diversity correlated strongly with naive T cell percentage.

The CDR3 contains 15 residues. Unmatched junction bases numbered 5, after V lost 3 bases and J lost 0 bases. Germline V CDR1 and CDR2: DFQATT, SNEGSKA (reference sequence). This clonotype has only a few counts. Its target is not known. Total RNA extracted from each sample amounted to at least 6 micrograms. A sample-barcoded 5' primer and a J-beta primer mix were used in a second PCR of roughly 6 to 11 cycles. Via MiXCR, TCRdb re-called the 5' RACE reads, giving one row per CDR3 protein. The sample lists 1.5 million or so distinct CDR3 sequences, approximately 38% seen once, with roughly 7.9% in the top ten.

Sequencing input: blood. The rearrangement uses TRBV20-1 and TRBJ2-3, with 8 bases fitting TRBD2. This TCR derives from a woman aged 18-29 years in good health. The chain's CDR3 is CSASGSGTSTDTQYF. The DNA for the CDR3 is TGCAGTGCTAGTGGTAGCGGGACCAGCACAGATACGCAGTATTTT.